Given below is one T cell receptor (beta chain) in context. Trimming shortened V by 3 bases and J by 0 bases, and 12 bases separated the two germline ends. Germline CDR1 MDHEN, CDR2 SYDVKM. This CDR3 has 15 amino acids. This record belongs to a study of a mutant IDH1 vaccine in newly diagnosed glioma. Study details: Therapy received beforehand was radiotherapy, temozolomide, or both, with most patients given both.

Time point indicated: baseline, week 1 (first vaccination visit). Treatment meaning: pre-vaccination baseline after standard-of-care therapy. The donors' diagnosis was new WHO grade 3 or 4 astrocytoma that was IDH1-mutant and ATRX-lost. Clones were sequenced by immunoSEQ multiplex PCR, and TCRdb holds only the in-frame ones, with some missing. This table has approximately 100,000 clones, approximately 90% appearing once. The chain joins TRBV28 to TRBJ2-7, with D possibly being TRBD2 (7 bases). The sequences come from PBMCs, collected from a glioma patient treated with radiotherapy, temozolomide or both. The receptor comes from a woman in her forties or fifties with glioma. In DNA form, the CDR3 reads TGTGCCAGCAGTTTGGGGGGGCCATTCTCCTACGAGCAGTACTTC. This sequence encodes CASSLGGPFSYEQYF.